Shown below are 5 T cell receptor beta chains from a single sample sequenced in a study of post-analysis software for immune sequencing data. Broader study findings: Patients carried roughly 5 TRBV segments more frequently than controls did, and TRBV5-6, TRBV5-1 and TRBV20-1 were among them.

Carried by the TCR beta cDNA libraries were unique molecular identifiers. TCRdb redid the calling of the PCR reads with MiXCR, one entry per CDR3 protein. The table includes more than 500,000 distinct CDR3 sequences, 30% to 40% detected once. No cognate antigen is known for these TCRs. The sequenced sample consisted of blood. The receptors were gathered from a girl under 18 with multiple sclerosis.

CDR3 residues: CASSYRVKANYGYTF. The CDR3 region has the DNA TGTGCCAGCAGTTATAGGGTGAAAGCTAACTATGGCTACACCTTC. The chain employs TRBV6-6 and TRBJ1-2; no reliable D call. The CDR3 totals 15 residues. The V gene's germline CDR1 is MNHNY and CDR2 SVGAGI (reference sequence). The V and J ends lost 3 bases and 0 bases respectively, with 11 bases between them.

This clonotype was seen a handful of times. This chain links TRBV27 with TRBJ2-1; possibly TRBD2 for D (5 bases). Germline V CDR1 and CDR2: MNHEY, SMNVEV (reference sequence). The CDR3 loop spans 15 amino acids. The germline V and J ends were trimmed by 3 bases and 9 bases, with 18 bases remaining between them. The CDR3 is CASSFAGGSYGEQFF. CDR3 in DNA: TGTGCCAGCAGTTTCGCCGGAGGATCGTACGGTGAGCAGTTCTTC.

The table lists this clonotype with a few counts. The rearrangement links TRBV7-9 to TRBJ1-2; D call uncertain. The V end lost 7 bases, the J end lost 8 bases, and 14 bases lay between the germline ends. The CDR3 spans 12 residues. Germline V gene data show CDR1 as SEHNR and CDR2 as FQNEAQ (reference sequence). CDR3 sequence: CASTLAGWGYTF. As DNA, the CDR3 is TGTGCCAGCACCCTAGCCGGGTGGGGCTACACCTTC.

This clonotype showed up just a few times. V usage is TRBV20-1 and J usage is TRBJ2-7; D call uncertain. Per germline, CDR1 DFQATT and CDR2 SNEGSKA (reference sequence). V gave up 0 bases and J gave up 5 bases, with 8 bases separating them. The CDR3 extends over 12 amino acids. The CDR3 protein is CSARDTPDEQYF. CDR3 nucleotide sequence: TGCAGTGCTAGAGATACCCCAGACGAGCAGTACTTC.

The rearrangement joins TRBV29-1 to TRBJ2-7; 7 bases are shared with TRBD1. This CDR3 region has 14 residues. The germline V gene encodes CDR1 SQVTM and CDR2 ANQGSEA. The V segment lost 2 bases and the J segment 7 bases; nucleotides outside the gene matches: 11. In DNA, the CDR3 is TGCAGCGTTGAAACAGGGGTCTCGTACAATGAGCAGTACTTC. Translation gives CSVETGVSYNEQYF.